Described below is a single TCR beta chain sequence and its context. Its target is not known. The sample belongs to a study of OX40 agonist ivuxolimab in advanced cancers. Study in general: Ivuxolimab, an agonistic anti-OX40 (CD134) antibody, was given to patients. The eligibility criteria allowed prior anti-PD-1, anti-PD-L1 or anti-CTLA-4 therapy, and 30% to 45% had some. Broader study findings: Among some nonresponders, normalized T-cell clonal expansion was also low.

TCRdb's copy holds only in-frame clones and misses some; the assay was immunoSEQ multiplex PCR. The sample holds some 30,000 clones, about nine tenths seen once. Baseline was the first blood sampling point, followed by cycle 4 day 1 and cycle 7 day 1. This sequence was found in an adult with an advanced solid tumor such as melanoma, head and neck, liver or kidney cancer. Specimen: CD4+ or CD8+ T cells sorted from blood, collected in a trial of the OX40 agonist ivuxolimab.

CDR3 DNA: TGTGCCAGCAGGGCGCAAGATAAGCCCTACGAGCAGTACTTC. As protein: CASRAQDKPYEQYF. The chain uses TRBV6-5 and TRBJ2-7, with D unclear. CDR1 is MNHEY, CDR2 SVGAGI, per germline. With 6 bases removed from V and 2 bases from J, the gap between germline ends came to 14 bases. The CDR3 extends over 14 amino acids.